This T cell receptor (beta chain) was retrieved from a study of blood T cells in healthy people across ages. A second PCR of 7 to 11 cycles used a sample-barcoded 5' primer and a J-beta primer mix. TCRdb used MiXCR to reprocess the 5' RACE reads, holding one entry per CDR3 protein. The sample lists approximately 800,000 distinct CDR3 sequences, 62% occurring once. CDR3 length: 13 residues. V lost 5 bases to trimming and J lost 3 bases, with 11 bases between them. Germline V gives CDR1 LNHNV, CDR2 YYDKDF (reference sequence). The sample holds a few counts of this clonotype. This chain links TRBV15 with TRBJ2-7; unclear D gene. Sequencing input: blood. This receptor was taken from a man in his thirties or forties in good health. The CDR3 sequence: CATSFEPHYEQYF. The CDR3 nucleotides read TGTGCCACCAGCTTCGAGCCCCACTACGAGCAGTACTTC.